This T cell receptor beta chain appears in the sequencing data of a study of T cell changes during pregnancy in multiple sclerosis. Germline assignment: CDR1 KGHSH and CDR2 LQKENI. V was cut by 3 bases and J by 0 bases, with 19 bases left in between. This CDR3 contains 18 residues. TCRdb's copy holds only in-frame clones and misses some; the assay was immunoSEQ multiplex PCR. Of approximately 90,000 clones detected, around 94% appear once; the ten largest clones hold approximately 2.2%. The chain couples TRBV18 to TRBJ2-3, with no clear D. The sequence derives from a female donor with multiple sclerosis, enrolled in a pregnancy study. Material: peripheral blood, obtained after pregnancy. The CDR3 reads CASSPRGTYQSSTDTQYF. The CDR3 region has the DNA TGTGCCAGCTCACCTAGAGGAACTTACCAAAGCAGCACAGATACGCAGTATTTT.